This T cell receptor beta chain is from a study of control samples from healthy donors and cancer patients. The assay was immunoSEQ multiplex PCR, and TCRdb's table has in-frame clones only and misses some. Among more than 65,000 clones, roughly 80% were seen once, and the ten largest hold around 16%. The CDR3 spans 14 residues. The germline V gene encodes CDR1 SGHVS and CDR2 FNYEAQ. V was clipped by 1 base and J by 2 bases, with 8 bases between them. Sequenced sample: blood. V and J are TRBV7-6 and TRBJ1-2; D gene ambiguous. The sequence came from a man between 45 and 60 years old in good health. Here the CDR3 reads CASSLDGGNYGYTF. The CDR3 region has the DNA TGTGCCAGCAGCTTAGATGGAGGAAACTATGGCTACACCTTC.